Described below is a single T cell receptor beta chain sequence and its context. The source of the sample is a study of Ad26.COV2.S vaccination and SARS-CoV-2 variants. Treatment in this sample: some 20 received Ad26.COV2.S at low or high dose, single or two shots; about 5 received placebo; per-sample allocation not given. Day 63 following the first vaccine or placebo injection was when the samples were taken. Boston hosted the donor, who was an adult aged 18-55 years. The repertoire was sequenced with immunoSEQ multiplex PCR; TCRdb's copy has only in-frame clones and lacks some. The table includes under 300,000 clones, roughly 87% detected once. The CDR3 consists of 14 residues. Per the germline V gene, CDR1 is SGHTA and CDR2 is FQGNSA. Trimming pared 5 bases from V and 4 bases from J, leaving 14 bases between.

Sequencing was performed on peripheral blood, taken in a trial of Ad26.COV2.S vaccine versus placebo. This chain uses TRBV7-2 with TRBJ1-2, with D possibly matching TRBD1 (5 bases). The sequence derives from a person aged 18-65 years who received the Ad26.COV2.S COVID-19 vaccine or a placebo. CDR3 DNA: TGTGCCAGCAGCACGTTCAGGGTTGCCTATGGCTACACCTTC. The encoded protein is CASSTFRVAYGYTF.